These 27 T cell receptor beta chains share one sample of origin, sequenced in a study of early stage breast cancer tumors (dated by TCRdb to the late 2010s). Receptor libraries were prepared by the immunoSEQ multiplex PCR assay. The source is immuneACCESS, and TCRdb retained only in-frame sequences with V and J called. Part of the clones is not carried over; for the studies checked, unresolved V genes explain less than half of this, and the remainder is unexplained. Recorded for this sample are approximately 70,000 clones; approximately 80% of them occurred a single time. Of the sample, approximately 4.5% is held by the ten largest clones. Material: blood. The receptors originated from a person aged 40 to 50 with breast cancer.

The J gene is TRBJ2-1, the V gene TRBV7-6; the D gene is possibly TRBD1 (6 bases). V gave up 2 bases and J gave up 6 bases, with 29 bases separating them. Germline CDR1 and CDR2: SGHVS and FNYEAQ. The CDR3 length is 20 residues. CDR3 coding DNA: TGTGCCAGCAGCTTAAGCAGGGGAGAGGGGAGCGGAAGGGCCTCCAATGAGCAGTTCTTC. It specifies CASSLSRGEGSGRASNEQFF.

With regard to this clone: Other DNA sequences in this sample translate to the same CDR3. This chain links TRBV28 with TRBJ1-2; D is unresolved. Germline CDR1 and CDR2: MDHEN and SYDVKM. This CDR3 contains 11 residues. Deletions cut 6 bases from V and 2 bases from J, with 4 bases between. Here the CDR3 DNA reads TGTGCCAGCAGCTCCAACTATGGCTACACCTTC. This encodes CASSSNYGYTF.

V usage is TRBV27 and J usage is TRBJ2-7; unclear D gene. The CDR3 runs to 12 residues. In germline, CDR1 is MNHEY, CDR2 SMNVEV (reference sequence). The V end lost 3 bases, the J end lost 0 bases, and 3 bases lay between the germline ends. Here the CDR3 reads CASSLNSYEQYF. The CDR3 DNA is TGTGCCAGCAGTTTGAACTCCTACGAGCAGTACTTC.

This clone was recorded only once. The rearrangement uses TRBV6-5 and TRBJ1-1; 8 bases agree with TRBD1. CDR3 length: 15 residues. CDR1 is MNHEY, CDR2 SVGAGI, per germline. The trim removed 4 bases at V and 5 bases at J, leaving 9 bases unmatched. The DNA of the CDR3 is TGTGCCAGCAGTTCCCAGGGACAGGCGGCTACTGAAGCTTTCTTT. It codes for CASSSQGQAATEAFF.

The chain carries TRBV5-1 and TRBJ2-5; 7 bases are a match to TRBD1. CDR3 length: 15 residues. Trimming at V came to 4 bases and at J to 4 bases, leaving 10 bases not matched to a gene. CDR1 is SGHRS, CDR2 YFSETQ, per germline. CDR3 amino acids: CASSQAPDRVETQYF. The CDR3 DNA sequence: TGCGCCAGCAGCCAAGCCCCCGACAGGGTAGAGACCCAGTACTTC.

In DNA form, the CDR3 reads TGTGCCAGCAGTGTCGGGTGGACCGGGGAGCTGTTTTTT. This encodes CASSVGWTGELFF. The chain links TRBV27 to TRBJ2-2; D gene uncertain. The CDR3 sequence is 13 residues long. Per the germline V gene, CDR1 is MNHEY and CDR2 is SMNVEV (reference sequence). V was cut by 5 bases and J by 5 bases, with 9 bases left in between.

J is TRBJ2-5 and V is TRBV28; maybe TRBD2 (5 bases). Germline CDR1 and CDR2: MDHEN and SYDVKM. CDR3 size: 15 residues. With 2 bases removed from V and 5 bases from J, the gap between germline ends came to 15 bases. In nucleotides, the CDR3 is TGTGCCAGCAGTTTAGCGGTTGAACGAGGGGAGACCCAGTACTTC. The encoded protein is CASSLAVERGETQYF.

The chain couples TRBV11-2 to TRBJ2-1; 10 bases map to TRBD2. V lost 3 bases, J lost 4 bases, and 6 bases stayed unmatched. Looked up from germline, CDR1 is SGHAT and CDR2 is FQNNGV. The CDR3 is 16 residues long. CDR3 DNA sequence: TGTGCCAGCAGCTTGAGGACTAGCGGAACTTACAATGAGCAGTTCTTC. This sequence encodes CASSLRTSGTYNEQFF. Filled out from reference TRBV11-2 and TRBJ2-1, the complete variable domain reads EAGVAQSPRYKIIEKRQSVAFWCNPISGHATLYWYQQILGQGPKLLIQFQNNGVVDDSQLPKDRFSAERLKGVDSTLKIQPAKLEDSAVYLCASSLRTSGTYNEQFFGPGTRLTVL.

The chain has TRBV9 and TRBJ2-1, with D tentatively TRBD1 or TRBD2 (5 bases each). V lost 0 bases, J lost 6 bases, and 16 bases lay in between. CDR3 length: 16 residues. The germline gives CDR1 SGDLS, CDR2 YYNGEE. CDR3 region: CASSVERGPFGNEQFF. The CDR3 coding sequence is TGTGCCAGCAGCGTAGAAAGGGGACCCTTTGGCAATGAGCAGTTCTTC.

This clone appeared a single time. The gene calls are TRBV6-6 and TRBJ2-1; no reliable D call. V dropped 5 bases and J dropped 9 bases, with 11 bases sitting between them. This CDR3 is built from 12 residues. CDR1 and CDR2 from the germline V gene are MNHNY and SVGAGI (reference sequence). CDR3 DNA sequence: TGTGCCAGCAGTCTAAAGTTGGCTGAGCAGTTCTTC. It encodes CASSLKLAEQFF.

In this sample, this clone turned up once. The chain links TRBV28 to TRBJ1-1, with 7 bases fitting TRBD1. CDR3 length equals 15 residues. Trimming took 5 bases from V and 1 from J; bases not matched to a gene: 7. The germline V gene encodes CDR1 MDHEN and CDR2 SYDVKM. The DNA of the CDR3 is TGTGCCAGCAGTGATTACAGGGGAAGGAACACTGAAGCTTTCTTT. Translation: CASSDYRGRNTEAFF.

The chain employs TRBV7-2 and TRBJ2-7; D perhaps matches TRBD1 (7 bases). CDR3 size: 14 residues. With 3 bases removed from V and 7 bases from J, the gap between germline ends came to 16 bases. The germline gives CDR1 SGHTA, CDR2 FQGNSA. The CDR3 DNA is TGTGCCAGCAGCTTCAGGGGGGCTGTGGGGGAGCAGTACTTC. Translating gives CASSFRGAVGEQYF. Supplemented by reference TRBV7-2 and TRBJ2-7, the full variable domain reads GAGVSQSPSNKVTEKGKDVELRCDPISGHTALYWYRQSLGQGLEFLIYFQGNSAPDKSGLPSDRFSAERTGGSVSTLTIQRTQQEDSAVYLCASSFRGAVGEQYFGPGTRLTVT.

The chain combines TRBV6-6 with TRBJ1-4; D is ambiguous. Germline loops: CDR1 MNHNY, CDR2 SVGAGI (reference sequence). Trimming took 7 bases from V and 0 from J, leaving 9 bases between them. This CDR3 region has 14 residues. DNA for the CDR3: TGTGCCAGCAAGCTCTCTTCAACTAATGAAAAACTGTTTTTT. It encodes CASKLSSTNEKLFF.

V usage is TRBV7-2 and J usage is TRBJ2-3, with 9 bases aligning to TRBD2. CDR3 length: 15 amino acids. The V and J ends lost 0 bases and 5 bases, in that order; junction bases with no gene match: 3. Germline assignment: CDR1 SGHTA and CDR2 FQGNSA. The CDR3 coding sequence is TGTGCCAGCAGCTTAGCAGCTAGCGGGAAAGATACGCAGTATTTT. Protein sequence: CASSLAASGKDTQYF.

Regarding this clone: This sample includes further DNA sequences coding for the same CDR3. The chain carries TRBV2 and TRBJ2-3; 12 nucleotides match TRBD2. CDR1 is SNHLY and CDR2 is FYNNEI in the germline V gene. The CDR3 sequence is 17 residues long. Germline trimming cut 8 bases from V and 1 base from J; bases unmatched to any gene: 10. CDR3 sequence (DNA): TGTGCCAGCGGGGGAACTAGCGGGAGGACGCGCACAGATACGCAGTATTTT. Translated, it gives CASGGTSGRTRTDTQYF.

The chain carries TRBV10-3 and TRBJ1-5; the D is unclear. Germline V CDR1 and CDR2: ENHRY, SYGVKD. The ends were cut back, 0 bases at V and 4 bases at J, with 4 bases in the middle. There are 13 residues in the CDR3. Here the CDR3 DNA reads TGTGCCATCAGTGAGTCGAGAAATCAGCCCCAGCATTTT. Encoded protein: CAISESRNQPQHF.

The chain carries TRBV11-2 and TRBJ1-1, with D tentatively TRBD1 (5 bases). V gave up 0 bases and J gave up 9 bases, with 8 bases separating them. The CDR3 sequence is 12 residues long. Germline CDR1 reads SGHAT; CDR2 reads FQNNGV. The CDR3, as DNA: TGTGCCAGCAGCTTAGATAAGGGGAAAGCTTTCTTT. Translated, it gives CASSLDKGKAFF.

This clone was observed a few times. The V gene is TRBV9, the J gene TRBJ2-3, with a weak D call TRBD2 (6 bases). Trimming left V 4 bases short and J 0 bases short, with 9 bases between. The CDR3 runs to 14 residues. Germline CDR1 reads SGDLS; CDR2 reads YYNGEE. As DNA, the CDR3 is TGTGCCAGCAGCTACAGCGGGAGCACAGATACGCAGTATTTT. It is translated as CASSYSGSTDTQYF.

The rearrangement links TRBV19 to TRBJ2-1; TRBD2 matches 15 bases. Germline CDR1 reads LNHDA; CDR2 reads SQIVND (reference sequence). The CDR3 covers 16 residues. J lost 8 bases, V lost 4 bases, and 6 bases had no gene match. The CDR3 DNA reads TGTGCCAGTAGTAGGGGACTAGCGGGAGGAATCTATGAGCAGTTCTTC. Its translation is CASSRGLAGGIYEQFF.

This clone was observed a single time. The chain couples TRBV10-1 to TRBJ1-5; TRBD1 matches 10 bases. CDR1 and CDR2 from the germline V gene are WNHNN and SYGVQD (reference sequence). V was pared by 6 bases and J by 2 bases, with 10 bases of the junction left unmatched. This CDR3 is built from 17 residues. This chain's CDR3 is CASRLTGGGLGNQPQHF. Written as DNA, the CDR3 is TGCGCCAGCAGGCTGACAGGGGGCGGATTAGGCAATCAGCCCCAGCATTTT.

The chain combines TRBV5-1 with TRBJ1-1; tentative D call: TRBD1 (6 bases). CDR1 and CDR2 (germline): SGHRS, YFSETQ. This CDR3 is 14 amino acids long. The germline V and J ends were trimmed by 5 bases and 4 bases, with 15 bases remaining between them. CDR3 nucleotides: TGCGCCAGCAGTGGCGGGGAAGGGGGCACTGAAGCTTTCTTT. Encoded protein: CASSGGEGGTEAFF.

This clone was counted between two and nine times. The gene calls are TRBV30 and TRBJ1-3; D is undetermined. V dropped 3 bases and J dropped 4 bases, with 10 bases sitting between them. The CDR3 length is 13 residues. Per the germline V gene, CDR1 is GTSNPN and CDR2 is SVGIG (reference sequence). CDR3: CAWRQLDGNTIYF. CDR3 coding DNA: TGTGCCTGGAGACAGTTGGACGGAAACACCATATATTTT.

This chain connects TRBV6-5 to TRBJ2-1; D may correspond to TRBD1 or TRBD2 (5 bases each). Germline V gene data show CDR1 as MNHEY and CDR2 as SVGAGI. Trimming shortened V by 10 bases and J by 7 bases, and 20 bases separated the two germline ends. This CDR3 spans 14 amino acids. The CDR3 is CATLTGTRRNEQFF. The CDR3 DNA reads as TGTGCCACCTTAACCGGGACGCGAAGGAATGAGCAGTTCTTC.

This chain connects TRBV7-9 to TRBJ2-5; 7 positions match TRBD2. CDR3 length equals 13 residues. The junction had 7 bases not matched to a gene; V was cut back by 5 bases and J by 7 bases. Germline V gene data show CDR1 as SEHNR and CDR2 as FQNEAQ (reference sequence). This CDR3 reads CASSRSGDGTQYF. The CDR3 DNA follows: TGTGCCAGCAGCCGGAGCGGGGACGGGACCCAGTACTTC.

This chain connects TRBV6-5 to TRBJ2-2, with D possibly being TRBD2 (7 bases). The CDR3 consists of 15 residues. V was trimmed by 6 bases and J by 1 base, leaving 12 bases between them. CDR1 is MNHEY and CDR2 is SVGAGI in the germline V gene. The CDR3 DNA follows: TGTGCCAGCAGGGGAAGGGGGGGGAACACCGGGGAGCTGTTTTTT. This sequence encodes CASRGRGGNTGELFF.

The V call is TRBV10-2, the J call TRBJ1-1; TRBD1 aligns across 8 bases. Unmatched junction bases numbered 6, after V lost 6 bases and J lost 6 bases. Germline-derived CDR1 and CDR2 are WSHSY and SAAADI. This CDR3 has 13 amino acids. The CDR3 DNA reads TGCGCCAGCAGATCAGGGGGCGCGTCTGAAGCTTTCTTT. This translates into CASRSGGASEAFF.

The genes are TRBV5-1 and TRBJ1-2; perhaps TRBD1 as D (6 bases). Germline values: CDR1 SGHRS, CDR2 YFSETQ. This CDR3 region has 14 residues. V was pared by 3 bases and J by 8 bases, with 17 bases between. The CDR3: CASSWSTGAEGYTF. In DNA form, the CDR3 reads TGCGCCAGCAGCTGGAGCACGGGGGCGGAGGGCTACACCTTC. Complete variable domain (other parts from reference TRBV5-1 and TRBJ1-2): KAGVTQTPRYLIKTRGQQVTLSCSPISGHRSVSWYQQTPGQGLQFLFEYFSETQRNKGNFPGRFSGRQFSNSRSEMNVSTLELGDSALYLCASSWSTGAEGYTFGSGTRLTVV.